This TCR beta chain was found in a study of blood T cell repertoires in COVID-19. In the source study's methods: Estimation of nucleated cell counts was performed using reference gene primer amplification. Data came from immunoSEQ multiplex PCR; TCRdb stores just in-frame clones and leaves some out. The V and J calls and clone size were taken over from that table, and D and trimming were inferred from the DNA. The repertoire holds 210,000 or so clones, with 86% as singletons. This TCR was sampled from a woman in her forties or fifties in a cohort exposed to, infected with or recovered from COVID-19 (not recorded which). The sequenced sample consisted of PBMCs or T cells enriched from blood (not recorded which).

CDR3 loop: CASSPRRGENEKLFF. CDR3 coding DNA: TGTGCCAGCTCACCTCGTCGGGGAGAAAATGAAAAACTGTTTTTT. The chain is built from TRBV18 and TRBJ1-4; D is unresolved. The V and J ends lost 3 bases and 5 bases respectively, with 13 bases between them. This CDR3 has 15 amino acids. Germline lookup yields CDR1 KGHSH and CDR2 LQKENI.